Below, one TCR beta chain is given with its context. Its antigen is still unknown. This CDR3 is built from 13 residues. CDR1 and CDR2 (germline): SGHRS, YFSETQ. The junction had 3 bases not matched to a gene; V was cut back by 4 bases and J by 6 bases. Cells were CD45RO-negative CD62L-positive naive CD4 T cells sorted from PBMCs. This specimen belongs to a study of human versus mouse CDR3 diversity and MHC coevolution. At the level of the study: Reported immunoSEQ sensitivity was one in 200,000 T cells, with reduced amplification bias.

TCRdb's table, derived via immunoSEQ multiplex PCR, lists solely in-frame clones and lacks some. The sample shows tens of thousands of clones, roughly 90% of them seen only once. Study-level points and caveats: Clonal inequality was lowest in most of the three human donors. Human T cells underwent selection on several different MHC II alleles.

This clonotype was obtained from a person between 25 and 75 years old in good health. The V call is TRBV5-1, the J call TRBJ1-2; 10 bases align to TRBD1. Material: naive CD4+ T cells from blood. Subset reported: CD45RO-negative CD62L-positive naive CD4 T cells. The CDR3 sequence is CASSLGTGDGYTF. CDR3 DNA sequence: TGCGCCAGCAGCCTAGGGACAGGGGATGGCTACACCTTC.